This T cell receptor (beta chain) was retrieved from a study of blood T cell repertoires in COVID-19. The overall study: The United States, Italy and Spain provided the acute and convalescent COVID-19 samples.

The V segment lost 0 bases and the J segment 6 bases; nucleotides outside the gene matches: 1. The germline CDR1 and CDR2 sequences are SNHLY and FYNNEI. The CDR3 has 15 residues. In the original analysis: Amplification from reference gene primers served as the basis for estimated nucleated cell counts. Here immunoSEQ multiplex PCR was the method, and the copy in TCRdb shows in-frame clones only, minus some. That table furnishes V, J and clone size, whereas the DNA furnished D and trimming. The data hold about 52,000 clones, with 80% to 90% observed a single time. The chain carries TRBV2 and TRBJ2-1, with 11 positions matching TRBD2. The sample taken for sequencing was peripheral blood. The sequence came from a man in his 60s with active COVID-19. CDR3: CASSEATSGSNEQFF. CDR3 coding DNA: TGTGCCAGCAGTGAAGCAACTAGCGGGAGCAATGAGCAGTTCTTC.